The rows below give T cell receptor beta chains drawn from one sample of a study of OX40 agonist ivuxolimab in advanced cancers. Here immunoSEQ multiplex PCR was the method, and the copy in TCRdb shows in-frame clones only, minus some. In the table there are around 40,000 clones, 88% of which are singletons. The specimen comprised CD4+ or CD8+ T cells sorted from blood, sampled in a trial of the OX40 agonist ivuxolimab. These receptors all come from an adult with an advanced solid tumor such as melanoma, head and neck, liver or kidney cancer. Each CDR3 is given with its conserved first and last residue. The D gene is left open where the match is weak. Some rows have no size entry. The others give once, few or many, or a class for an expanded clone.

v_gene	abundance	d_gene	j_gene	CDR3nt	CDR3aa
TRBV6-5	few	-	TRBJ1-6	TGTGCCAGCAGTTACTCCCAGGGAGGTTCACCCCTCCACTTT	CASSYSQGGSPLHF
TRBV7-8	-	TRBD1	TRBJ2-1	TGTGCCAGCAGCTTAGGGCCATATGGGACAGCTTACAATGAGCAGTTCTTC	CASSLGPYGTAYNEQFF
TRBV4-1	-	-	TRBJ1-1	TGCGCCAGCAGCCAAGCCCCAGGGGATAGGACTGAAGCTTTCTTT	CASSQAPGDRTEAFF
TRBV4-2	-	-	TRBJ2-1	TGTGCCAGCAGCCAAAGGGGGCCCCGGGACTCAAGGGGGGATGAGCAGTTCTTC	CASSQRGPRDSRGDEQFF
TRBV11-2	-	TRBD1	TRBJ2-1	TGTGCCAGCAGCCCGGGACAGGGGGCTCCCAATGAGCAGTTCTTC	CASSPGQGAPNEQFF
TRBV6-4	-	-	TRBJ2-1	TGTGCCAGCAGTGACTCTGGGCTAAGCTCCTACAATGAGCAGTTCTTC	CASSDSGLSSYNEQFF
TRBV6-5	-	-	TRBJ1-1	TGTGCCAGCAATATAGGTGGTGAAGCTTTCTTT	CASNIGGEAFF
TRBV4-1	-	-	TRBJ2-1	TGCGCCAGCAGCCAAATAACTAGCAATGAGCAGTTCTTC	CASSQITSNEQFF
TRBV28	-	-	TRBJ1-1	TGTGCCACCTTTCAGGTTTGGAACACTGAAGCTTTCTTT	CATFQVWNTEAFF
TRBV4-1	-	-	TRBJ1-1	TGCGCCAGCAGCCAGAGGGTTCCCTCGAACACTGAAGCTTTCTTT	CASSQRVPSNTEAFF
TRBV27	-	TRBD2	TRBJ2-1	TGTGCCAGCAGTTCGGGACTAGCGGTAAACAATGAGCAGTTCTTC	CASSSGLAVNNEQFF
TRBV6-1	-	TRBD1	TRBJ2-5	TGTGCCAGCATTGGGGGACAGGGAAGAGAGACCCAGTACTTC	CASIGGQGRETQYF
TRBV27	-	TRBD2	TRBJ2-1	TGTGCCAGCAGTTTATCCAGGGGACTAGCGGTCTTCCGGAGCCGAAATGAGCAGTTCTTC	CASSLSRGLAVFRSRNEQFF
TRBV19	-	TRBD1	TRBJ1-5	TGTGCCAGTACTTATATAGGGGGCAATGGGAATCAGCCCCAGCATTTT	CASTYIGGNGNQPQHF
TRBV4-2	-	TRBD1	TRBJ2-7	TGTGCCAGCAGCCGCGACAGGGGGGTTTTGGAGCAGTACTTC	CASSRDRGVLEQYF
TRBV7-9	-	TRBD2	TRBJ2-7	TGTGCCAGCAGCTTAGTCCTAGCGGGAGCCCCCGAGCAGTACTTC	CASSLVLAGAPEQYF
TRBV27	medium-sized	-	TRBJ1-2	TGTGCCAGCAGTTTAAGTCCGCCTAACTATGGCTACACCTTC	CASSLSPPNYGYTF
TRBV10-3	-	TRBD2	TRBJ2-1	TGTGCCATCAGTGAGGATCGGGGACTAGCGGGACCCAAGGGGTTCTTC	CAISEDRGLAGPKGFF
TRBV7-9	-	-	TRBJ2-3	TGTGCCAGCAGCAAGGACCGGAACACAGATACGCAGTATTTT	CASSKDRNTDTQYF
TRBV13	-	TRBD1	TRBJ1-1	TGTGCCAGCAGCTCCCCGACAGGGTGGGCGAACACTGAAGCTTTCTTT	CASSSPTGWANTEAFF
TRBV13	-	-	TRBJ1-5	TGTGCCAGCAGCTTAGGCAGGGGCGGCCATCAGCCCCAGCATTTT	CASSLGRGGHQPQHF
TRBV27	-	-	TRBJ2-1	TGTGCCAGCAGTTTTGGGAGCTCCTACAATGAGCAGTTCTTC	CASSFGSSYNEQFF
TRBV6-5	-	TRBD2	TRBJ2-7	TGTGCCAGCAGCCTACTAGCGGGCCTTCTCTACGAGCAGTACTTC	CASSLLAGLLYEQYF
TRBV9	once	TRBD1	TRBJ2-3	TGTGCCAGCAGCCCCAGACAGGGCCCTGTGGATACGCAGTATTTT	CASSPRQGPVDTQYF
TRBV5-1	-	TRBD1	TRBJ1-1	TGCGCCAGCAGCTTGGGGGGGCGACAGGGAACGAGGAGTCGGAACACTGAAGCTTTCTTT	CASSLGGRQGTRSRNTEAFF
TRBV5-4	-	-	TRBJ1-1	TGTGCCAGCAGCACGGAGGCGGGTTACACTGAAGCTTTCTTT	CASSTEAGYTEAFF
TRBV20-1	-	-	TRBJ1-1	TGCAGTGTCCCGGTCGGGGGGGAAGCTTTCTTT	CSVPVGGEAFF
TRBV28	once	TRBD2	TRBJ2-7	TGTGCCAGCCAGGGAGGGGTGGAGATCTACGAGCAGTACTTC	CASQGGVEIYEQYF
TRBV19	-	TRBD1	TRBJ1-4	TGTGCCAGTAGTCCGACAGGGAGGCCTAATGAAAAACTGTTTTTT	CASSPTGRPNEKLFF
TRBV15	once	-	TRBJ2-3	TGTGCCACCAGCGGGGACGGTGATACGCAGTATTTT	CATSGDGDTQYF
TRBV7-2	-	-	TRBJ2-7	TGTGCCAGCAGCCCGCGGACAGTGAGCTCCTACGAGCAGTACTTC	CASSPRTVSSYEQYF
TRBV11-2	-	-	TRBJ1-1	TGTGCCAGCACCGGCCTTGACACTGAAGCTTTCTTT	CASTGLDTEAFF
TRBV10-2	-	-	TRBJ1-5	TGCGCCAGCAGTGAGAACAGGGTGAGCAATCAGCCCCAGCATTTT	CASSENRVSNQPQHF
TRBV18	-	-	TRBJ2-7	TGTGCCAGCTCACCCCCTGACCTAGCTGAGTACGAGCAGTACTTC	CASSPPDLAEYEQYF
TRBV10-3	once	-	TRBJ2-1	TGTGCCATCAGTAAGGGACTCCTCTACAATGAGCAGTTCTTC	CAISKGLLYNEQFF
TRBV9	once	-	TRBJ1-1	TGTGCCAGCAGCCCCTGGGGCAGGGTGGCCGAGGGCACTGAAGCTTTCTTT	CASSPWGRVAEGTEAFF
TRBV5-6	-	-	TRBJ1-4	TGCGCCAGCAGCCAAGAAATGGGGGCGGCTAATGAAAAACTGTTTTTT	CASSQEMGAANEKLFF
TRBV5-4	-	-	TRBJ1-2	TGTGCCAGCAGCTTTATCGTCAGTAACCATGGCTACACCTTC	CASSFIVSNHGYTF
TRBV12-5	-	-	TRBJ2-2	TGTGCTAGTGGTGAACAGAACACCGGGGAGCTGTTTTTT	CASGEQNTGELFF
TRBV2	-	TRBD2	TRBJ2-1	TGTGCCAGCAGCGTGAGGACTAGCGTTGGGAATGAGCAGTTCTTC	CASSVRTSVGNEQFF
TRBV5-1	once	-	TRBJ1-1	TGCGCCAGCAGCTTGGTCGCGAACACTGAAGCTTTCTTT	CASSLVANTEAFF
TRBV11-3	-	TRBD2	TRBJ2-1	TGTGCCAGCAGCCACAGGACTAGCGTTAGCAATGAGCAGTTCTTC	CASSHRTSVSNEQFF